This is a list of T cell receptor beta chains from one sample in a study of tumor-infiltrating lymphocytes in primary liver carcinoma. Using its own MiXCR run on the multiplex PCR reads, TCRdb lists one record per CDR3 protein. The table shows roughly 70,000 distinct CDR3 sequences, with about 71% occurring only once. The sequenced sample consisted of liver tumor tissue from sampling region 4. Receptors originate from a middle-aged man with primary liver carcinoma and hepatitis B virus infection. CDR3s include the opening cysteine and the closing phenylalanine or tryptophan. Fields, in order: V gene, clone size, J gene, CDR3 protein. Clone size is given for some rows only: seen once, a few or many times, or a class if the clone is expanded.

V: TRBV4-1; size: .; J: TRBJ2-1; CDR3: CASSQYAGPRAYNEQFF
V: TRBV11-2; size: few; J: TRBJ2-5; CDR3: CASSLAAGGARVQETQYF
V: TRBV5-5; size: .; J: TRBJ2-7; CDR3: CASSLADLRIYEQYF
V: TRBV4-2; size: .; J: TRBJ2-1; CDR3: CASSHVSFSDNERFF
V: TRBV30; size: once; J: TRBJ1-5; CDR3: CAWSVGGINQPQHF
V: TRBV11-2; size: many; J: TRBJ2-3; CDR3: CASSRRGTGNTDTQYF
V: TRBV28; size: .; J: TRBJ2-7; CDR3: CASSSRQEIYLYEQYF
V: TRBV12-3/TRBV12-4; size: .; J: TRBJ2-3; CDR3: CASSLDSGRGRAQYF
V: TRBV11-2; size: .; J: TRBJ1-4; CDR3: CASSLEIGDGKPFF
V: TRBV29-1; size: few; J: TRBJ2-7; CDR3: CSAREAFQGEQYF
V: TRBV2; size: once; J: TRBJ2-1; CDR3: CTSRTGQAGGQFF
V: TRBV5-1; size: many; J: TRBJ1-5; CDR3: CASGLDAGNQPQHF
V: TRBV7-9; size: .; J: TRBJ2-1; CDR3: CAGSLGSYNEQLF
V: TRBV20-1; size: .; J: TRBJ1-1; CDR3: CSVPGTSNTEAFF
V: TRBV11-2; size: .; J: TRBJ2-1; CDR3: CARSLGGRADSEQFF
V: TRBV6-2/TRBV6-3; size: .; J: TRBJ2-3; CDR3: CAISSALANTQYF
V: TRBV4-3; size: once; J: TRBJ2-2; CDR3: CASSQSPSGNTEELFF
V: TRBV6-5; size: .; J: TRBJ1-2; CDR3: CDSIPPSWGYGYTF
V: TRBV5-1; size: .; J: TRBJ2-5; CDR3: CASSLPGGEGWTQYF
V: TRBV5-5; size: once; J: TRBJ2-3; CDR3: CASNLGTYTDTQYF
V: TRBV11-2; size: once; J: TRBJ2-3; CDR3: CASSPAGVGTQYF
V: TRBV12-3/TRBV12-4; size: .; J: TRBJ2-2; CDR3: CASSFFAWGFNTGELFF
V: TRBV12-3/TRBV12-4; size: .; J: TRBJ2-1; CDR3: CASSLGTAIYDQFF
V: TRBV20-1; size: once; J: TRBJ2-5; CDR3: CSARWWSQETQYF
V: TRBV5-1; size: few; J: TRBJ2-2; CDR3: CTSRSTGELFF
V: TRBV4-1; size: .; J: TRBJ1-1; CDR3: CARSHPLNNEALF
V: TRBV28; size: many; J: TRBJ1-5; CDR3: CASSAGTGGPVSNQPQHF
V: TRBV4-1; size: .; J: TRBJ2-1; CDR3: CASSPLGNNNSEQFF
V: TRBV5-4; size: many; J: TRBJ2-3; CDR3: CASSLTPSTDTQYF
V: TRBV12-3/TRBV12-4; size: .; J: TRBJ2-7; CDR3: CVSRLTPVSGAYEQYF
V: TRBV10-3; size: few; J: TRBJ1-1; CDR3: CAISESPRSNTEAFF
V: TRBV29-1; size: .; J: TRBJ2-2; CDR3: CSATLAANIGELPF
V: TRBV12-3/TRBV12-4; size: many; J: TRBJ1-2; CDR3: CASSFRGSYGYTF
V: TRBV6-5; size: many; J: TRBJ1-4; CDR3: CASSYGGVDEKLFF
V: TRBV4-1; size: .; J: TRBJ1-6; CDR3: CASSHHLQGVDSLLHF
V: TRBV6-5; size: .; J: TRBJ1-6; CDR3: CAISYSWDHYSPPHF
V: TRBV7-9; size: .; J: TRBJ2-5; CDR3: CTSSSRGGLQETRYF
V: TRBV11-1; size: many; J: TRBJ2-3; CDR3: CASSPRQGDTDTQYF
V: TRBV11-2; size: .; J: TRBJ2-2; CDR3: CASSLALGESNTGELFF
V: TRBV29-1; size: .; J: TRBJ1-1; CDR3: CSVPPGWGMNTEAFF
V: TRBV11-2; size: .; J: TRBJ2-2; CDR3: CANSLALGEANTGELFF
V: TRBV28; size: .; J: TRBJ2-7; CDR3: CASSLGGHVSYEHYF
V: TRBV7-9; size: .; J: TRBJ2-3; CDR3: CASSLRQGATDIQYF
V: TRBV29-1; size: large; J: TRBJ2-7; CDR3: CSVRQGGNEQYF
V: TRBV20-1; size: .; J: TRBJ2-5; CDR3: CSASYGLETQYF
V: TRBV29-1; size: few; J: TRBJ1-2; CDR3: CSAVGTGGYTF
V: TRBV5-4; size: .; J: TRBJ2-1; CDR3: CASAQRGSSYNEQFF
V: TRBV10-2; size: .; J: TRBJ2-1; CDR3: CASNDLAGGRFYNEQLF
V: TRBV4-3; size: .; J: TRBJ2-1; CDR3: CASSINSGSSSEQFF
V: TRBV4-1; size: medium-sized; J: TRBJ2-1; CDR3: CASSQSSGWNNEQFF
V: TRBV5-6; size: .; J: TRBJ2-3; CDR3: CASSSSTRIPGDTYTQYF
V: TRBV12-3/TRBV12-4; size: many; J: TRBJ2-4; CDR3: CASSLGTSGRIQYF
V: TRBV9; size: .; J: TRBJ2-7; CDR3: CVSSTGAGGKYEQYF
V: TRBV5-1; size: many; J: TRBJ2-5; CDR3: CASSLSPSMSETQYF
V: TRBV11-1; size: .; J: TRBJ2-3; CDR3: CASSEGEGLTETQYF
V: TRBV29-1; size: many; J: TRBJ1-1; CDR3: CSAIGQGTEAFF
V: TRBV29-1; size: once; J: .; CDR3: CSASPGQHIDTQHF